Below are 26 T cell receptor beta chains sequenced from a single sample in a study of graft-versus-host responses after intestinal transplantation (dated by TCRdb to about 2021). Library preparation was by the immunoSEQ multiplex PCR assay. The immuneACCESS repertoire file appears here via TCRdb, limited to in-frame rearrangements. These files lack a portion of the clones; in checked studies, under half of the deficit traces to unresolved V genes, and the cause of the others is not known. Across this sample there are tens of thousands of clones, with roughly nine tenths seen only once. Approximately 0.096% of the sample rests with the top ten. Antigen specificity for these receptors is unknown. This specimen's time point label, per the study, means: cells obtained before transplantation from donor or recipient. This specimen was unstimulated CD4+ T cells sorted from spleen or lymph node cells, taken before intestinal transplant. These receptor sequences come from a human donor who received an intestinal transplant.

J is TRBJ2-7 and V is TRBV19; possibly TRBD1 for D (6 bases). The CDR3 extends over 13 amino acids. The germline V and J ends were trimmed by 7 bases and 6 bases, with 16 bases remaining between them. Germline V gives CDR1 LNHDA, CDR2 SQIVND (reference sequence). The DNA for the CDR3 is TGTGCCAGTAAGGGCACAGGGAAGAGCGAGCAGTACTTC. Translated, it gives CASKGTGKSEQYF. The complete variable domain, with remaining parts taken from reference TRBV19 and TRBJ2-7, reads DGGITQSPKYLFRKEGQNVTLSCEQNLNHDAMYWYRQDPGQGLRLIYYSQIVNDFQKGDIAEGYSVSREKKESFPLTVTSAQKNPTAFYLCASKGTGKSEQYFGPGTRLTVT.

This clone appeared a single time. The chain links TRBV9 to TRBJ2-7, with TRBD1 matching 10 bases. The germline gives CDR1 SGDLS, CDR2 YYNGEE. V lost 3 bases, J lost 6 bases, and 12 bases stayed unmatched. This CDR3 contains 16 residues. CDR3 region: CASSEGQGRPSSEQYF. DNA of the CDR3: TGTGCCAGCAGCGAGGGACAGGGGCGTCCTTCGTCCGAGCAGTACTTC.

This sequence joins TRBV11-3 and TRBJ2-7, with 9 positions matching TRBD1. Germline loops: CDR1 SGHNT, CDR2 YENEEA. CDR3 length: 15 residues. V dropped 4 bases and J dropped 5; count of bases not matched to a gene: 9. DNA of the CDR3: TGTGCCAGCAGCTCCCCCCCGGACAGGGGACACGAGCAGTACTTC. Translating it yields CASSSPPDRGHEQYF.

The J gene is TRBJ2-1, the V gene TRBV29-1; TRBD1 agrees at 8 bases. The ends lost 7 bases at V and 7 bases at J; junction bases unmatched: 9. Germline V gene sequence: CDR1 SQVTM, CDR2 ANQGSEA. This CDR3 region has 13 residues. CDR3 protein: CSAGDRRKNEQFF. For the CDR3, the DNA is TGCAGCGCCGGGGACAGGCGCAAGAATGAGCAGTTCTTC.

This clone was seen a single time. The rearrangement joins TRBV27 to TRBJ2-3, with 9 nucleotides matching TRBD2. Per the germline V gene, CDR1 is MNHEY and CDR2 is SMNVEV (reference sequence). CDR3 size: 16 residues. V dropped 5 bases and J dropped 6; count of bases not matched to a gene: 12. The CDR3 reads CASSPTAGGAWDTQYF. CDR3 nucleotide sequence: TGTGCCAGCAGTCCTACCGCGGGGGGGGCTTGGGATACGCAGTATTTT.

This chain links TRBV7-2 with TRBJ2-3; the D gene is possibly TRBD2 (6 bases). CDR1 and CDR2 (germline): SGHTA, FQGNSA. This CDR3 comprises 15 residues. Trimming left V 2 bases short and J 4 bases short, with 13 bases between. The CDR3 DNA reads as TGTGCCAGCAGCTTACCTCTGACTAGAGCAGATACGCAGTATTTT. It is translated as CASSLPLTRADTQYF.

V is TRBV7-2 and J is TRBJ2-2; 8 bases match TRBD1. With 5 bases clipped from V and 6 bases from J, the junction kept 5 bases outside the gene matches. Germline V lookup: CDR1 SGHTA, CDR2 FQGNSA. This CDR3 contains 14 residues. The CDR3 nucleotides are TGTGCCAGCAGCCCGGACAGGGCCTCCGGGGAGCTGTTTTTT. Translating gives CASSPDRASGELFF. The entire variable domain, with the rest obtained from reference TRBV7-2 and TRBJ2-2, is as follows: GAGVSQSPSNKVTEKGKDVELRCDPISGHTALYWYRQSLGQGLEFLIYFQGNSAPDKSGLPSDRFSAERTGGSVSTLTIQRTQQEDSAVYLCASSPDRASGELFFGEGSRLTVL.

This chain connects TRBV12-1 to TRBJ1-6; the table's D call TRBD1 went unverified against the DNA. TRBV12-1 is deemed a pseudogene. The CDR3 spans 19 residues. The CDR3 spells CASSLVTGQGCSYNSPLHF. For the CDR3, the DNA is TGTGCCAGCAGCTTAGTGACGGGACAGGGGTGCTCCTATAATTCACCCCTCCACTTT.

The chain employs TRBV15 and TRBJ2-7, with a weak D call TRBD1 (5 bases). The CDR3 is made up of 16 amino acids. Germline assignment: CDR1 LNHNV and CDR2 YYDKDF (reference sequence). V was shortened by 1 base and J by 5 bases, with 18 bases between the two germline ends. DNA for the CDR3: TGTGCCACCAGCAGAGCGGGCCAAGGGGTTCGTAACGAGCAGTACTTC. Its protein product is CATSRAGQGVRNEQYF.

CDR3 residues: CSAQGHRKNTEAFF. The CDR3 region has the DNA TGCAGCGCCCAGGGGCACAGGAAGAACACTGAAGCTTTCTTT. This chain uses TRBV29-1 with TRBJ1-1; perhaps TRBD1 as D (6 bases). Germline loops: CDR1 SQVTM, CDR2 ANQGSEA. Trimming shortened V by 7 bases and J by 1 base, and 16 bases separated the two germline ends. The CDR3 is made up of 14 amino acids.

This clone was picked up a small number of times. This chain joins TRBV19 and TRBJ1-3; D remains unclear. Germline V gene data show CDR1 as LNHDA and CDR2 as SQIVND (reference sequence). The CDR3 has 15 residues. V shed 0 bases and J shed 0 bases, with 6 bases lying between them. CDR3 bases: TGTGCCAGTAGTATAGATCGGTACTCTGGAAACACCATATATTTT. Its translation is CASSIDRYSGNTIYF.

The rearrangement uses TRBV2 and TRBJ2-7; tentatively, D is TRBD1 (6 bases). The germline V gene has CDR1 SNHLY and CDR2 FYNNEI. Between the trimmed V and J ends, which lost 6 bases and 7 bases, there was a span of 22 bases. The CDR3 has 15 amino acids. The DNA of the CDR3 is TGTGCCAGCAGCTATACAGGGCCCCAAAATGGAGAGCAGTACTTC. Encoded protein: CASSYTGPQNGEQYF.

The rearrangement links TRBV5-4 to TRBJ2-7; 10 positions match TRBD1. The CDR3 is 13 amino acids. Trimming cost V 4 bases and J 7 bases; bases outside gene matches: 5. Per the germline V gene, CDR1 is SGHNT and CDR2 is YYREEE (reference sequence). The CDR3 bases are TGTGCCAGCAGCAGGGACAGGGGAGGAGAGCAGTACTTC. Its translation: CASSRDRGGEQYF. Looking up the rest from reference TRBV5-4 and TRBJ2-7 gives the full variable domain: ETGVTQSPTHLIKTRGQQVTLRCSSQSGHNTVSWYQQALGQGPQFIFQYYREEENGRGNFPPRFSGLQFPNYSSELNVNALELDDSALYLCASSRDRGGEQYFGPGTRLTVT.

The chain links TRBV2 to TRBJ1-4; D call uncertain. There are 12 residues in the CDR3. Looked up from germline, CDR1 is SNHLY and CDR2 is FYNNEI. The germline V and J ends were trimmed by 5 bases and 6 bases, with 7 bases remaining between them. The CDR3 DNA is TGTGCCAGCAGTTTCTCTGATGAAAAACTGTTTTTT. It encodes CASSFSDEKLFF.

V usage is TRBV18 and J usage is TRBJ1-3, with unresolved D. Trimming pared 0 bases from V and 2 bases from J, leaving 14 bases between. The CDR3 has 17 residues. Germline CDR1 and CDR2: KGHSH and LQKENI. CDR3 region: CASSPPSLAGAGNTIYF. CDR3 coding DNA: TGTGCCAGCTCACCACCTTCTCTCGCCGGGGCTGGAAACACCATATATTTT.

The CDR3, as DNA: TGTGCCAGCAGCCTCCTGCCCACAACGACAAACAATCAGCCCCAGCATTTT. It translates to CASSLLPTTTNNQPQHF. The genes are TRBV7-2 and TRBJ1-5, with D uncertain. Germline loops: CDR1 SGHTA, CDR2 FQGNSA. V lost 5 bases and J 3 bases, leaving 20 bases between the germline ends. The CDR3 length is 17 residues.

The chain recombines TRBV29-1 with TRBJ1-2; a possible D gene is TRBD1 (5 bases). This CDR3 region has 12 residues. From germline, CDR1 is SQVTM and CDR2 ANQGSEA. Deletions cut 5 bases from V and 4 bases from J, with 11 bases between. The CDR3 sequence: CSVTGLPYGYTF. CDR3 coding DNA: TGCAGCGTTACGGGACTGCCCTATGGCTACACCTTC.

This clone has a handful of counts. This chain connects TRBV10-3 to TRBJ2-7; D not certain. Germline-derived CDR1 and CDR2 are ENHRY and SYGVKD. This CDR3 is 12 amino acids long. Trimming removed 1 base from V and 6 bases from J, with 7 bases in between. The DNA of the CDR3 is TGTGCCATCAGTGAGTTGTCGAGCGAGCAGTACTTC. As protein: CAISELSSEQYF.

Worth noting for this clone: The junction shows a germline mismatch at one end, possibly a read error. V is TRBV7-2 and J is TRBJ2-3, with 10 bases lining up with TRBD2. Germline CDR1 reads SGHTA; CDR2 reads FQGNSA. The CDR3 is 14 amino acids. CDR3 sequence reads: CASSFLAGGDAQYF. CDR3 bases: TGTGCCAGCAGCTTTTTAGCGGGGGGAGATGCGCAGTATTTT.

The chain couples TRBV19 to TRBJ1-5; a possible D gene is TRBD1 (5 bases). The V gene lost 3 bases and the J gene lost 6 bases, with 6 bases spanning the gap. Germline loops: CDR1 LNHDA, CDR2 SQIVND (reference sequence). The CDR3 totals 12 residues. The CDR3 protein is CASSIRAQPQHF. The CDR3 DNA follows: TGTGCCAGTAGTATCAGGGCTCAGCCCCAGCATTTT.

The J gene is TRBJ1-2, the V gene TRBV7-6; TRBD1 matches at 7 bases. CDR1 is SGHVS, CDR2 FNYEAQ, per germline. J was trimmed by 5 bases and V by 5 bases; bases with no gene match: 5. CDR3 length: 13 amino acids. The CDR3: CASSLGTAYGYTF. The CDR3, as DNA: TGTGCCAGCAGCCTTGGGACAGCTTATGGCTACACCTTC.

The chain employs TRBV14 and TRBJ2-7, with TRBD1 matching 9 bases. Losses at the gene ends were 5 bases for V and 5 bases for J; bases not matched to a gene: 1. Germline V gene data show CDR1 as SGHDN and CDR2 as FVKESK. The CDR3 loop spans 12 amino acids. The CDR3: CASSWDRDEQYF. Here the CDR3 DNA reads TGTGCCAGCAGCTGGGACAGGGACGAGCAGTACTTC. The entire variable domain, with the rest obtained from reference TRBV14 and TRBJ2-7, is as follows: EAGVTQFPSHSVIEKGQTVTLRCDPISGHDNLYWYRRVMGKEIKFLLHFVKESKQDESGMPNNRFLAERTGGTYSTLKVQPAELEDSGVYFCASSWDRDEQYFGPGTRLTVT.

This clone occurred once. Here the CDR3 reads CASSFGRNYGYTF. The CDR3, as DNA: TGTGCCAGCAGTTTCGGGAGGAACTATGGCTACACCTTC. This chain connects TRBV27 to TRBJ1-2, with D uncertain. Germline-derived CDR1 and CDR2 are MNHEY and SMNVEV (reference sequence). Trimming pared 3 bases from V and 2 bases from J, leaving 7 bases between. The length of the CDR3 is 13 residues.

V and J are TRBV13 and TRBJ2-7, with 8 bases identical to TRBD2. Per the germline V gene, CDR1 is PRHDT and CDR2 is FYEKMQ (reference sequence). V lost 3 bases and J lost 7; bases outside the gene matches: 14. CDR3 length: 16 amino acids. The CDR3 nucleotides are TGTGCCAGCAGCTTTTGGGCGCCTAGCGGGCGGAAAGAGCAGTACTTC. Translated, it gives CASSFWAPSGRKEQYF.

The rearrangement links TRBV7-2 to TRBJ1-2; 8 bases line up with TRBD1. CDR1 and CDR2 (germline): SGHTA, FQGNSA. V lost 2 bases and J lost 4; bases outside the gene matches: 9. The CDR3 has 16 amino acids. CDR3 region: CASSLKTGTGVYGYTF. CDR3 sequence (DNA): TGTGCCAGCAGCTTAAAGACGGGGACAGGAGTCTATGGCTACACCTTC.

The CDR3 DNA reads as TGCGCCAGCAGCTTTACAGGGGGCGGGAATGAGCAGTTCTTC. It codes for CASSFTGGGNEQFF. The chain has TRBV5-1 and TRBJ2-1; 9 nucleotides line up with TRBD1. Germline CDR1 reads SGHRS; CDR2 reads YFSETQ. This CDR3 region has 14 residues. J lost 7 bases, V lost 2 bases, and 4 bases had no gene match.